This TCR beta chain came from a study of T cell repertoires in cytomegalovirus infection. Findings of the study overall: HLA-C-restricted CMV-specific TCR beta clonotypes prevailed in the ex vivo response.

TCRdb reprocessed the reads via MiXCR and lists one record per CDR3 protein. This table holds 750,000 to 900,000 distinct CDR3 sequences, almost 30% found once. This clonotype appeared a few times. What it binds is not known. The source of this sequence is a human donor in good health (CMV status not recorded). Some clones in this sample may be carry-over from other donors' samples. The starting material was cultured CD8+ T cells from PBMCs, obtained from culture after CMV antigen stimulation.

The CDR3 reads CASILGVTGANVLTF. In DNA form, the CDR3 reads TGTGCCAGCATTCTAGGGGTAACTGGGGCCAACGTCCTGACTTTC. V gene TRBV6-2 or TRBV6-3 combines with J gene TRBJ2-6; the D gene is possibly TRBD1 (5 bases). This CDR3 contains 15 residues. The germline V gene has CDR1 MNHEY and CDR2 SVGEGT. The ends were cut back, 7 bases at V and 2 bases at J, with 12 bases in the middle.